The 15 T cell receptor beta chains below all came from one sample that was sequenced in a study of cytomegalovirus exposure and HLA in healthy donors. In the PCR, 60 Vbeta and 13 Jbeta primers were used. Method: immunoSEQ multiplex PCR; TCRdb's copy keeps in-frame clones and lacks some. Among about 160,000 clones listed, roughly 73% were seen once. Source material: PBMCs. These receptor sequences come from a woman aged 30 to 39 in good health and CMV-seronegative.

The J gene is TRBJ1-2, the V gene TRBV11-2; no clear D gene. CDR3 length: 15 amino acids. Trimming cost V 5 bases and J 5 bases, with 18 bases left between them. CDR1 and CDR2 (germline): SGHAT, FQNNGV. CDR3 loop: CASSPDPTGFYGYTF. The CDR3 DNA reads TGTGCCAGCAGCCCCGACCCTACGGGGTTTTATGGCTACACCTTC.

J is TRBJ2-3 and V is TRBV7-3, with D perhaps matching TRBD2 (6 bases). V was clipped by 5 bases and J by 0 bases, with 9 bases between them. Germline V CDR1 and CDR2: SGHTA, FQGTGA. The CDR3 runs 14 residues. For the CDR3, the DNA is TGTGCCAGCAGCCGGGACTCCAGCACAGATACGCAGTATTTT. It translates to CASSRDSSTDTQYF.

As DNA, the CDR3 is TGTGCCAGCAGCCCCCCGGACAGGGTCATGAACACTGAAGCTTTCTTT. Translated: CASSPPDRVMNTEAFF. This chain joins TRBV7-8 and TRBJ1-1, with TRBD1 identical over 8 bases. There are 16 residues in the CDR3. The germline gives CDR1 SGHVS, CDR2 FQNEAQ. With V trimmed by 5 bases and J by 0 bases, 8 bases remained unmatched.

V is TRBV11-2 and J is TRBJ2-1; maybe TRBD2 (5 bases). Germline V CDR1 and CDR2: SGHAT, FQNNGV. This CDR3 region has 16 residues. Trimming left V 6 bases short and J 0 bases short, with 15 bases between. The CDR3 spells CASSFIAFGSYNEQFF. In DNA, the CDR3 is TGTGCCAGCAGTTTTATAGCGTTTGGCTCCTACAATGAGCAGTTCTTC.

This clone was seen a single time. This chain uses TRBV11-2 with TRBJ1-1; D ambiguous. Germline V gene data show CDR1 as SGHAT and CDR2 as FQNNGV. V gave up 0 bases and J gave up 12 bases, with 8 bases separating them. The CDR3 totals 11 residues. This chain's CDR3 is CASSLERQPFF. In nucleotides, the CDR3 is TGTGCCAGCAGCTTAGAGAGACAACCTTTCTTT.

DNA for the CDR3: TGTGCCAGTAGTATATCAGGGACAGGAGGTTATGGCTACACCTTC. This encodes CASSISGTGGYGYTF. The V and J genes are TRBV19 and TRBJ1-2; 8 bases are a match to TRBD1. J was trimmed by 5 bases and V by 2 bases; bases with no gene match: 7. CDR3 size: 15 residues. Germline values: CDR1 LNHDA, CDR2 SQIVND (reference sequence).

V usage is TRBV6-6 and J usage is TRBJ2-2, with 13 bases that match TRBD2. The CDR3 has 13 amino acids. Looked up from germline, CDR1 is MNHNY and CDR2 is SVGAGI (reference sequence). The CDR3 DNA follows: TGTGCGGTGACTAGCGGGGGGCGCGGGGAGCTGTTTTTT. It yields the protein CAVTSGGRGELFF.

This clone was observed a handful of times. The V gene is TRBV30, the J gene TRBJ2-6, with TRBD1 matching 8 bases. In germline, CDR1 is GTSNPN, CDR2 SVGIG (reference sequence). The CDR3 sequence is 16 residues long. V shed 1 base and J 2 bases; nucleotides not matched to a gene: 4. DNA for the CDR3: TGTGCCTGGAGTGGGACAGGGCTTGCTGGGGCCAACGTCCTGACTTTC. It translates to CAWSGTGLAGANVLTF. The full variable domain, in which reference TRBV30 and TRBJ2-6 provide the parts outside the CDR3, is SQTIHQWPATLVQPVGSPLSLECTVEGTSNPNLYWYRQAAGRGLQLLFYSVGIGQISSEVPQNLSASRPQDRQFILSSKKLLLSDSGFYLCAWSGTGLAGANVLTFGAGSRLTVL.

J is TRBJ2-2 and V is TRBV11-2; 9 bases map to TRBD1. This CDR3 comprises 15 residues. The germline gives CDR1 SGHAT, CDR2 FQNNGV. J was trimmed by 2 bases and V by 6 bases; bases with no gene match: 4. The CDR3 nucleotides are TGTGCCAGCAGAACAGGGGGCGCAAACACCGGGGAGCTGTTTTTT. It codes for CASRTGGANTGELFF.

The V gene is TRBV28, the J gene TRBJ1-1; tentative D call: TRBD1 (5 bases). Trimming stripped 6 bases from V and 5 bases from J, with 13 bases between. The CDR3 loop spans 13 amino acids. Germline V gene data show CDR1 as MDHEN and CDR2 as SYDVKM. The CDR3 here is CASRRQIATEAFF. CDR3 nucleotide sequence: TGTGCCAGCAGGCGACAGATAGCAACTGAAGCTTTCTTT.

The gene calls are TRBV19 and TRBJ2-1; D remains ambiguous. This CDR3 spans 15 amino acids. V was clipped by 5 bases and J by 0 bases, with 11 bases between them. The V gene's germline CDR1 is LNHDA and CDR2 SQIVND (reference sequence). The CDR3 sequence: CASSLETFSYNEQFF. The CDR3 DNA follows: TGTGCCAGTAGTTTGGAGACTTTCTCCTACAATGAGCAGTTCTTC.

J is TRBJ1-1 and V is TRBV5-1; 7 positions agree with TRBD1. Germline trimming cut 8 bases from V and 4 bases from J; bases unmatched to any gene: 11. The CDR3 loop spans 14 amino acids. Per germline, CDR1 SGHRS and CDR2 YFSETQ. The CDR3 DNA sequence: TGCGCCAGTGGGCAGGGGGACGGGGGCACTGAAGCTTTCTTT. Translated, it gives CASGQGDGGTEAFF.

The chain has TRBV7-8 and TRBJ2-2; D unclear. Deletions cut 5 bases from V and 2 bases from J, with 15 bases between. The CDR3 has 16 residues. Germline values: CDR1 SGHVS, CDR2 FQNEAQ. CDR3 sequence (DNA): TGTGCCAGCAGCGCCAGAACGTTTGCCAACACCGGGGAGCTGTTTTTT. Its translation: CASSARTFANTGELFF. Together with reference TRBV7-8 and TRBJ2-2, the CDR3 gives the full variable domain: GAGVSQSPRYKVAKRGQDVALRCDPISGHVSLFWYQQALGQGPEFLTYFQNEAQLDKSGLPSDRFFAERPEGSVSTLKIQRTQQEDSAVYLCASSARTFANTGELFFGEGSRLTVL.

This clone was detected a few times. The CDR3 protein is CASSLGMTGGCNSPLHF. In DNA form, the CDR3 reads TGTGCCAGCAGCTTAGGGATGACAGGGGGCTGTAATTCACCCCTCCACTTT. The rearrangement links TRBV11-3 to TRBJ1-6; 10 nucleotides agree with TRBD1. The V segment lost 1 base and the J segment 6 bases; nucleotides outside the gene matches: 6. CDR1 is SGHNT and CDR2 is YENEEA in the germline V gene. The CDR3 totals 17 residues.

This clone was found a few times. V is TRBV5-1 and J is TRBJ1-5; 8 nucleotides align to TRBD1. Germline V gives CDR1 SGHRS, CDR2 YFSETQ. J gave up 2 bases and V 5 bases, and 18 bases lay outside the gene matches. This CDR3 has 19 residues. In nucleotides, the CDR3 is TGCGCCAGCAGAAATAAAAAAGACAGGGGAAGGTTGGGCAATCAGCCCCAGCATTTT. Amino acids: CASRNKKDRGRLGNQPQHF.